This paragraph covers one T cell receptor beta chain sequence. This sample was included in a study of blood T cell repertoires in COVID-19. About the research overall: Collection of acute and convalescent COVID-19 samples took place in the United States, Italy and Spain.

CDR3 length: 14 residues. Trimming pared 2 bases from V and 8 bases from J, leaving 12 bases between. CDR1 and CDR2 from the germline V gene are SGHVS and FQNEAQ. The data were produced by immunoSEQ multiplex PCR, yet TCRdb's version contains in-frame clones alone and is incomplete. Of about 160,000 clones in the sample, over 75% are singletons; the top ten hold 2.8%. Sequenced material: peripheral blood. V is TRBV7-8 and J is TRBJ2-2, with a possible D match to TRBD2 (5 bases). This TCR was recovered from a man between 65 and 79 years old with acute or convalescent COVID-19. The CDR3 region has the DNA TGTGCCAGCAGCTTATCCCTATCGGGAGGGGAGCTGTTTTTT. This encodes CASSLSLSGGELFF.